A selection of T cell receptor beta chains follows, all from one sample in a study of T cells in localized non-small cell lung cancer. Sequencing was performed with immunoSEQ multiplex PCR; in TCRdb, only in-frame clones are kept and a portion is missing. The profile shows over a thousand clones, 20% of them singletons. Sequencing used normal lung tissue next to the tumor, obtained before any cancer treatment. These receptors all stem from a male donor aged 60 or over with stage I squamous cell lung carcinoma. Both conserved end residues are trimmed from each CDR3.

CDR3aa	len	v_gene
ASSLGPFGDTEAF	13	TRBV5-1
ASKFIPGGETEAF	13	TRBV11-3
ASSPIRGPGYEQY	13	TRBV18
ASSRGEANTGELF	13	TRBV11-3
ASSYDRGTDTQY	12	TRBV11-3
ASSRGPRSNQPQH	13	TRBV11-3
ASNPGGAGTEAF	12	TRBV9
AISESLGQGAQPQH	14	TRBV10-3
ASSLGQGVGYGYT	13	TRBV5-1
ATRAGAAPEI	10	TRBV6-8
ASSLGSEGTQY	11	TRBV7-2
ATRQGSSGNTIY	12	TRBV6-8
ASSVGLAGVETQY	13	TRBV9
ASSYGPGETQY	11	TRBV6-8
ASSYLGRGAYEQY	13	TRBV6-8
ASGIGESPGGYT	12	TRBV12-2
ASSLSQTTGELF	12	TRBV5-1
ASSINSGGLPYEQY	14	TRBV19
ASSPRVGGPSNEQF	14	TRBV5-1
ASSVEVGNTIY	11	TRBV9
ASSYSNPDSYEQY	13	TRBV6-8
ASSPTIRPGHGYGYT	15	TRBV11-3
ASSIAGTSGKPDTQY	15	TRBV19
ASSSQGGNTEAF	12	TRBV5-1
ASSETEQGEAF	11	TRBV6-8
ASSHFGAPQPQH	12	TRBV28
ASSTGRTLNTGELF	14	TRBV19
ASSRDTTSGETQY	13	TRBV11-3
ASSWGTSGTGTGELF	15	TRBV11-3
ASSQSGTQETQY	12	TRBV6-7
ASSVGRGGELF	11	TRBV9